This TCR beta chain comes out of a study of cytomegalovirus exposure and HLA in healthy donors. In germline, CDR1 is GTSNPN, CDR2 SVGIG (reference sequence). Trimming took 4 bases from V and 0 from J, leaving 9 bases between them. There are 14 residues in the CDR3. Primers: 60 Vbeta forward and 13 Jbeta reverse. Assay: immunoSEQ multiplex PCR; the TCRdb copy retains only in-frame clones and omits some. The data show 50,000 to 55,000 clones, with roughly 60% seen just once and about 12% held by the top ten. V and J are TRBV30 and TRBJ2-2, with D perhaps TRBD2 (6 bases). Source material: PBMCs. The TCR sequence derives from a human donor in good health. CDR3: CAWTGGTNTGELFF. The CDR3 DNA reads TGTGCCTGGACCGGGGGAACGAACACCGGGGAGCTGTTTTTT.